The 27 T cell receptor beta chains below come from one sample, sequenced in a study of molecular identifiers for immune sequencing clone quantification listed by TCRdb under 2018. Receptors were amplified or captured by PCR. The sequencer was a NextSeq 500. The public reads were quality trimmed at Q25 with fastp and then assembled into clones with MiXCR by TCRdb, keeping productive beta chains. Each CDR3 protein gets just one entry, which takes the most common genes and DNA from the rows behind it. For this sample there are fewer than 350,000 distinct CDR3 sequences; under 25% appear just once. The ten largest clones represent 0.65% to 0.75% of the sample. Source material: naive CD8+ T cells from blood, with Jurkat cell RNA spiked in. The cell subset or site label of this sample denotes: FACS-sorted CD8+CD4-CCR7+CD45RA+ naive T cells. The receptor set was obtained from a human donor in good health. Some libraries in this study had Jurkat cell RNA spiked in.

In the case of this clonotype: The junction and the germline gene differ at one end; a read error may be behind it. The V gene is TRBV27, the J gene TRBJ1-1; D gene ambiguous. Germline-derived CDR1 and CDR2 are MNHEY and SMNVEV (reference sequence). CDR3 length: 13 amino acids. Here the CDR3 reads CANSLGSGTEAFF. The DNA of the CDR3 is TGTGCCAACAGTTTAGGCAGTGGAACTGAAGCTTTCTTT.

This clonotype was seen many times. The V gene is TRBV7-2, the J gene TRBJ2-1; 8 nucleotides align to TRBD2. The CDR3 is made up of 16 amino acids. Germline V gives CDR1 SGHTA, CDR2 FQGNSA. V trimming: 5 bases; J trimming: 7 bases; junction bases outside the gene matches: 13. The CDR3, as DNA: TGTGCCAGCAGCGGAGCTAGCGGGCCAAAACATAATGAGCAGTTCTTC. Encoded protein: CASSGASGPKHNEQFF.

Note on this clonotype: A much larger clone is a single base away; this may be a read error. The V and J genes are TRBV28 and TRBJ2-3, with D possibly being TRBD1 (5 bases). Germline V gene sequence: CDR1 MDHEN, CDR2 SYDVKM. This CDR3 comprises 15 residues. Trimming removed 8 bases from V and 1 base from J, with 16 bases in between. CDR3 DNA: TGTGCCAGCCGACAGCACCGCACCCGCACAGATACGCAGTATTTT. Encoded protein: CASRQHRTRTDTQYF.

V usage is TRBV10-2 and J usage is TRBJ2-7, with 12 bases fitting TRBD2. The CDR3 totals 15 residues. The ends lost 6 bases at V and 2 bases at J; junction bases unmatched: 5. Per the germline V gene, CDR1 is WSHSY and CDR2 is SAAADI. CDR3: CASRDSSGGAYEQYF. The CDR3 coding sequence is TGCGCCAGCAGAGATTCTAGCGGGGGGGCCTACGAGCAGTACTTC.

This clonotype has only a few counts. This sequence joins TRBV6-2 or TRBV6-3 and TRBJ2-3; 10 bases align to TRBD2. The CDR3 sequence is 16 residues long. J lost 1 base, V lost 4 bases, and 5 bases had no gene match. The germline gives CDR1 MNHEY, CDR2 SVGEGT. CDR3 coding DNA: TGTGCCAGCAGTTTCGGGACTAGCGACCGCACAGATACGCAGTATTTT. Translating gives CASSFGTSDRTDTQYF.

This clonotype was counted only a few times. V usage is TRBV21-1 and J usage is TRBJ2-3; the DNA was not compared with TRBD1, the D call given in the table. TRBV21-1 is labeled a pseudogene. This CDR3 is 16 amino acids long. The CDR3: CASVPQGARSTDTQYF. The CDR3 region has the DNA TGTGCCAGCGTTCCACAGGGGGCGCGGAGCACAGATACGCAGTATTTT.

V is TRBV10-3 and J is TRBJ2-1; no definite D call. V dropped 4 bases and J dropped 6 bases, with 19 bases sitting between them. This CDR3 region has 16 residues. Per the germline V gene, CDR1 is ENHRY and CDR2 is SYGVKD. CDR3 protein: CAISAGTGPNPNEQFF. The CDR3 nucleotides read TGTGCCATCAGTGCCGGAACCGGGCCAAATCCCAATGAGCAGTTCTTC.

This chain connects TRBV9 to TRBJ2-2; 8 bases align to TRBD2. The germline V gene encodes CDR1 SGDLS and CDR2 YYNGEE. This CDR3 region has 18 residues. Unmatched junction bases numbered 13, after V lost 1 base and J lost 5 bases. DNA of the CDR3: TGTGCCAGCAGCGTATTAGGGACTAGTATGATCGAGACCGGGGAGCTGTTTTTT. Translated: CASSVLGTSMIETGELFF. Complete variable domain (other parts from reference TRBV9 and TRBJ2-2): DSGVTQTPKHLITATGQRVTLRCSPRSGDLSVYWYQQSLDQGLQFLIQYYNGEERAKGNILERFSAQQFPDLHSELNLSSLELGDSALYFCASSVLGTSMIETGELFFGEGSRLTVL.

Regarding this clonotype: The junction does not match germline at one end; this may be a read error. The V and J genes are TRBV14 and TRBJ1-6; D uncertain. The CDR3 is made up of 16 amino acids. Germline V lookup: CDR1 SGHDN, CDR2 FVKESK. CDR3 residues: CARSHVARRYNSPLHF. The CDR3, as DNA: TGTGCCCGCAGCCACGTGGCCCGTCGCTATAATTCCCCCCTCCACTTT.

This clonotype showed up many times. The CDR3, as DNA: TGTGCCAGCAGCTTAGCTTGGGGGATTGAAGAAAAACTGTTTTTT. Amino acid sequence: CASSLAWGIEEKLFF. This chain joins TRBV7-2 and TRBJ1-4, with a tentative D call TRBD1 (5 bases). CDR3 length equals 15 residues. Between the trimmed V and J ends, which lost 0 bases and 8 bases, there was a span of 13 bases. CDR1 is SGHTA, CDR2 FQGNSA, per germline.

Note on this clonotype: This sequence may be a read error, since a much larger clone differs from it by one base. In nucleotides, the CDR3 is TGCGCCAGCAGCCCGAACACGGCGCGGTCGGCTGAAGCTTCCTTT. It yields the protein CASSPNTARSAEASF. The chain recombines TRBV4-1 with TRBJ1-1; D gene ambiguous. From germline, CDR1 is MGHRA and CDR2 YSYEKL. CDR3 length equals 15 residues.

In regard to this clonotype: A read error may account for a junction end that differs from germline. This chain connects TRBV20-1 to TRBJ2-7; D gene uncertain. The CDR3 loop spans 13 amino acids. CDR1 is DFQATT and CDR2 is SNEGSKA in the germline V gene (reference sequence). The CDR3 DNA is TGCAGTGCTGCTGACACGAGCTCCTACGAGCAGTGCTTC. It yields the protein CSAADTSSYEQCF.

This clonotype was recorded many times. The rearrangement uses TRBV29-1 and TRBJ2-7; TRBD2 aligns across 13 bases. CDR3 size: 15 residues. V lost 0 bases and J lost 3; bases outside the gene matches: 2. Germline lookup yields CDR1 SQVTM and CDR2 ANQGSEA. CDR3 in DNA: TGCAGCGTTGAAGATCGGACTAGCGGGGGCTACGAGCAGTACTTC. It is translated as CSVEDRTSGGYEQYF.

This clonotype has ten or more counts. This rearrangement joins TRBV6-5 to TRBJ2-7; D is possibly TRBD1 or TRBD2 (6 bases each). CDR1 and CDR2 from the germline V gene are MNHEY and SVGAGI. This CDR3 has 17 residues. The V and J ends lost 2 bases and 0 bases respectively, with 17 bases between them. CDR3 loop: CASSYPVAGGSSYEQYF. The CDR3 DNA sequence: TGTGCCAGCAGTTACCCCGTGGCCGGGGGCAGCTCCTACGAGCAGTACTTC.

This clonotype has a count of ten or more. CDR3: CASSLFFGGTDTQYF. In DNA, the CDR3 is TGTGCCAGCAGTTTATTTTTCGGAGGTACAGATACGCAGTATTTT. The chain combines TRBV27 with TRBJ2-3, with D tentatively TRBD2 (5 bases). There are 15 residues in the CDR3. The germline gives CDR1 MNHEY, CDR2 SMNVEV (reference sequence). Trimming removed 1 base from V and 3 bases from J, with 11 bases in between.

The chain couples TRBV20-1 to TRBJ2-3, with a tentative D call TRBD2 (7 bases). The V end was cut by 4 bases, the J end by 1 base, with 15 bases between. This CDR3 has 15 amino acids. Germline CDR1 reads DFQATT; CDR2 reads SNEGSKA (reference sequence). The CDR3 DNA follows: TGCAGTGCTATTCCCGGGGGGCCGTGCACAGATACGCAGTATTTT. Translating it yields CSAIPGGPCTDTQYF.

For this clonotype: Just one base apart from a much larger clone, this may be a read error. This chain connects TRBV12-3 or TRBV12-4 to TRBJ2-1, with TRBD2 matching 8 bases. The trim removed 3 bases at V and 10 bases at J, leaving 8 bases unmatched. This CDR3 is 14 amino acids long. CDR3 in DNA: TGTGCCAGCAGTTTTTACGGGAGGGGCCGAGAGCAGTTCTTC. Translated: CASSFYGRGREQFF.

On this clonotype itself: This may be a read error, as it is one base from a much larger clone. The CDR3, as DNA: TGTGCCTGTAGTATAGGGACAGGAAATCAGCCCCAGCATTTT. It translates to CACSIGTGNQPQHF. The chain couples TRBV19 to TRBJ1-5; 8 nucleotides match TRBD1. Germline-derived CDR1 and CDR2 are LNHDA and SQIVND (reference sequence). The CDR3 has 14 residues.

V usage is TRBV5-4 and J usage is TRBJ2-3; TRBD2 matches at 9 bases. The CDR3 is 14 residues long. Trimming removed 4 bases from V and 6 bases from J; junction bases left unmatched: 6. From germline, CDR1 is SGHNT and CDR2 YYREEE (reference sequence). The CDR3 protein is CASSEGLAGDTQYF. The CDR3 coding sequence is TGTGCCAGCAGCGAGGGACTAGCAGGTGATACGCAGTATTTT.

This clonotype was recorded at least ten times. The chain uses TRBV4-3 and TRBJ2-2; 9 bases are shared with TRBD1. V gave up 2 bases and J gave up 3 bases; unmatched junction bases: 7. The germline V gene encodes CDR1 LGHNA and CDR2 YSLEER. CDR3 length: 17 residues. This CDR3 reads CASSQHTGGEDTGELFF. CDR3 DNA: TGCGCCAGCAGCCAACATACAGGGGGCGAAGACACCGGGGAGCTGTTTTTT.

In the case of this clonotype: Given a much more abundant clone one base away, this may be a read error. The J gene is TRBJ1-1, the V gene TRBV13; a weak D match, TRBD1 (5 bases). The CDR3 covers 12 residues. Trimming shortened V by 8 bases and J by 6 bases, and 13 bases separated the two germline ends. CDR1 and CDR2 from the germline V gene are PRHDT and FYEKMQ (reference sequence). CDR3 coding DNA: TGTGCCAGCGGGGGACGGGGCTCTGAAGCTTTCTTT. Protein product: CASGGRGSEAFF.

This clonotype was detected ten times or more. The V call is TRBV5-5, the J call TRBJ2-3; 11 bases map to TRBD2. CDR3 length: 17 residues. CDR1 and CDR2 from the germline V gene are SGHKS and YYEKEE (reference sequence). The ends lost 2 bases at V and 0 bases at J; junction bases unmatched: 5. CDR3 nucleotides: TGTGCCAGCAGCTTACACTGGACTAGCGGGAGCACAGATACGCAGTATTTT. Protein sequence: CASSLHWTSGSTDTQYF.

A few counts support this clonotype. The rearrangement links TRBV6-2 or TRBV6-3 to TRBJ1-2; 8 nucleotides align to TRBD1. The CDR3 sequence is 15 residues long. Germline V CDR1 and CDR2: MNHEY, SVGEGT. J lost 9 bases, V lost 2 bases, and 11 bases had no gene match. The CDR3 protein is CASSYEEDRGRSYTF. The DNA for the CDR3 is TGTGCCAGCAGTTACGAGGAAGACAGGGGCAGGAGCTACACCTTC.

This clonotype was recorded at least ten times. The V call is TRBV27, the J call TRBJ1-5; possibly TRBD1 for D (5 bases). Germline CDR1 MNHEY, CDR2 SMNVEV (reference sequence). The CDR3 consists of 13 residues. With 6 bases removed from V and 10 bases from J, the gap between germline ends came to 16 bases. This CDR3 reads CASSPTPGRPQHF. The CDR3 region has the DNA TGTGCCAGCAGCCCAACCCCAGGGCGCCCCCAGCATTTT.

This clonotype occurred many times. The chain couples TRBV6-5 to TRBJ2-3; D is uncertain. Deletions cut 3 bases from V and 1 base from J, with 11 bases between. The CDR3 extends over 15 amino acids. Germline CDR1 reads MNHEY; CDR2 reads SVGAGI. For the CDR3, the DNA is TGTGCCAGCAGTTATGAAAACTCGGGCACAGATACGCAGTATTTT. Its protein is CASSYENSGTDTQYF.

The table lists this clonotype with a few counts. This chain connects TRBV30 to TRBJ1-6; D not resolved. The germline CDR1 and CDR2 sequences are GTSNPN and SVGIG (reference sequence). Trimming removed 3 bases from V and 5 bases from J, with 8 bases in between. The CDR3 loop spans 13 amino acids. CDR3 region: CAWSPDHNSPLHF. CDR3 nucleotides: TGTGCCTGGAGCCCGGACCATAATTCACCCCTCCACTTT.

This clonotype has ten or more counts. The V and J genes are TRBV4-1 and TRBJ2-7; D not certain. CDR3 length equals 12 residues. Germline V CDR1 and CDR2: MGHRA, YSYEKL. Deletions cut 1 base from V and 7 bases from J, with 8 bases between. CDR3 DNA sequence: TGCGCCAGCAGCCAAGGGACGGATGAGCAGTACTTC. Translating gives CASSQGTDEQYF.